The rows below give T cell receptor beta chains drawn from one sample of a study of blood T cells in healthy people across ages. TCRdb re-called the 5' RACE reads through MiXCR, storing one row per CDR3 protein. The sample comprises fewer than 900,000 distinct CDR3 sequences, roughly 34% of which are singletons, and 13% rests with the top ten. Sequenced: blood. The receptors here all came from a man between 18 and 35 years old in good health. Both conserved end residues are part of each CDR3. Size values are once, few and many counts, or a class for expanded clones, and some rows have none.

TRBJ2-5 | many | TRBV4-3 | CASSHSSSRQGAPSETQYF
TRBJ1-2 | - | TRBV12-3/TRBV12-4 | CASSQARAGDGYTF
TRBJ2-5 | - | TRBV3-1 | CASSQGPEARETQYF
TRBJ2-7 | - | TRBV20-1 | CSARAGAGPSYNERYF
TRBJ2-7 | many | TRBV20-1 | CSARQTYEQYF
TRBJ1-5 | - | TRBV10-3 | CAISESTEGQPRHF
TRBJ2-7 | many | TRBV7-2 | CASSLGDSYRYEQYF
TRBJ2-3 | few | TRBV2 | CARDGTDTQYF
TRBJ2-2 | - | TRBV9 | CASSSRTGKNTGELFF
TRBJ1-5 | - | TRBV6-5 | CASSYSRRQEYSNQPQHF
TRBJ1-4 | many | TRBV4-3 | CASSRGRQWKLFF
TRBJ1-5 | few | TRBV28 | CASSSAGVMSNQPQHF
TRBJ2-7 | - | TRBV7-2 | CASSLAVETNEQYF
TRBJ2-2 | - | TRBV6-6 | CASSYKGGPVAGELFF
TRBJ1-1 | few | TRBV7-9 | CASSLGHLLMNTEAFF
TRBJ1-4 | - | TRBV7-9 | CASSSSGRDEKLFF
TRBJ2-1 | few | TRBV3-1 | CASSQGSRLAGNEQFF
TRBJ1-2 | few | TRBV2 | CASSVEGTYGYTF
TRBJ1-1 | - | TRBV4-1 | CASSQASGLKRAQGISEAFF
- | - | TRBV20-1 | CSASYQGAVYEQYF
TRBJ1-4 | - | TRBV7-2 | CASSPDSRGEKLFF
TRBJ2-3 | few | TRBV20-1 | CSAQVSADTQYF
TRBJ2-1 | - | TRBV14 | CASSQEIGTYNEQFF
TRBJ2-3 | - | TRBV7-2 | CASSVGLAGGLDTQYF
- | - | TRBV12-3/TRBV12-4 | CASSVPGTRETQYF
TRBJ2-5 | - | TRBV9 | CASSPWGGTEEETQYF
TRBJ1-2 | few | TRBV4-1 | CASSFGGSGANFNYGYTF
TRBJ1-2 | few | TRBV18 | CASSPGQHRGYTF
TRBJ2-3 | - | TRBV7-2 | CASSFKGADMQYF
TRBJ2-1 | few | TRBV7-2 | CASSLVHHNEQFF
TRBJ2-1 | many | TRBV29-1 | CSVELRKGGSYNEQFF
TRBJ2-7 | many | TRBV20-1 | CSARDPWDSSYEQYF
TRBJ2-7 | few | TRBV5-1 | CASSLGYEYEQYF
TRBJ1-2 | few | TRBV7-9 | CASSREGTANYGYTF
TRBJ1-2 | few | TRBV2 | CASSESGNYGYTF
TRBJ1-2 | few | TRBV6-5 | CASSRTVTNYGYTF
TRBJ1-1 | - | TRBV7-9 | CASSLAQNTEAFF
TRBJ1-1 | few | TRBV6-6 | CASRADHRGRNTEAFF
TRBJ2-3 | - | TRBV5-6 | CASNAYTDTQYF
TRBJ2-2 | - | TRBV4-3 | CASSQEVTRNTGELFF